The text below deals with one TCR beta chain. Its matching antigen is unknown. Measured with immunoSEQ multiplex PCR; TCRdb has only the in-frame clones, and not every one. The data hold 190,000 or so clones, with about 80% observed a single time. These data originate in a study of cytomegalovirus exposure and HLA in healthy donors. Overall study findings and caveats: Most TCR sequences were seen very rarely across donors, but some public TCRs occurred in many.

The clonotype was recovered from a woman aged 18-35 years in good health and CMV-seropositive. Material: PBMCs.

Written as DNA, the CDR3 is TGTGCCAGCAGCCGGACTAGCGGGGGAGGCACAGATACGCAGTATTTT. Protein sequence: CASSRTSGGGTDTQYF. This chain uses TRBV5-4 with TRBJ2-3; 13 nucleotides match TRBD2. CDR3 length: 16 amino acids. Germline V gene data show CDR1 as SGHNT and CDR2 as YYREEE (reference sequence). The V gene end was trimmed by 4 bases and the J gene end by 1 base; junction bases not matched to a gene: 3. Full variable domain (outside the CDR3, taken from reference TRBV5-4 and TRBJ2-3): ETGVTQSPTHLIKTRGQQVTLRCSSQSGHNTVSWYQQALGQGPQFIFQYYREEENGRGNFPPRFSGLQFPNYSSELNVNALELDDSALYLCASSRTSGGGTDTQYFGPGTRLTVL.